These 22 T cell receptor beta chains originate from one sample sequenced in a study of persistence of HIV-infected CD4 T cells (TCRdb year 2020). Their cognate antigens are unknown. The immunoSEQ hsTCRB assay version 4 in survey mode was used to sequence TCRbeta repertoires from genomic DNA. What TCRdb holds here is the immuneACCESS table cut down to in-frame rearrangements. Part of the clones is not present; checked against another copy, under half of the missing clones reflect an unresolved V gene, and the others are unexplained. The sample contains under 60,000 clones, about four fifths of them found a single time. Of the sample, 3% falls within the top ten clones. The treatment or condition label of this sample denotes: suppressive antiretroviral therapy. Cells were stimulated with lysates of CMV-infected fibroblasts at roughly 11 ug/mL. Nonresponding CD40L-negative CD69-negative CD45RO-high memory CD4+ T cells were sorted as memory populations depleted of antigen-responding cells.

This sample comprised CD4+ T cells sorted from PBMCs after approximately 20-hour stimulation, obtained from a patient who received antiretroviral therapy. The label giving this sample's cell subset or site can be read as: CD40L-CD69- CD45RO-high memory CD4 T cells not responding to CMV lysate. Receptors were obtained from an adult man with HIV who was CMV-seropositive.

This clone turned up a few times. This chain uses TRBV6-5 with TRBJ2-7, with D perhaps matching TRBD1 or TRBD2 (5 bases each). The CDR3 is 12 amino acids. V lost 5 bases, J lost 6 bases, and 11 bases lay in between. Germline V lookup: CDR1 MNHEY, CDR2 SVGAGI. The CDR3 loop reads CASSLKRGEQYF. The CDR3 nucleotides are TGTGCCAGCAGTCTCAAGAGGGGCGAGCAGTACTTC.

The chain couples TRBV6-5 to TRBJ1-2, with TRBD1 identical over 9 bases. The CDR3 loop spans 13 amino acids. With V trimmed by 8 bases and J by 4 bases, 5 bases remained unmatched. CDR1 is MNHEY and CDR2 is SVGAGI in the germline V gene. The DNA for the CDR3 is TGTGCCAGCTACAGGGGGCGAGGCTATGGCTACACCTTC. It translates to CASYRGRGYGYTF.

This rearrangement joins TRBV18 to TRBJ1-6; D is uncertain. The CDR3 is 15 amino acids. Trimming stripped 3 bases from V and 6 bases from J, with 12 bases between. The germline gives CDR1 KGHSH, CDR2 LQKENI. CDR3 sequence (DNA): TGTGCCAGCTCACCGACAAGGGTAACTAATTCACCCCTCCACTTT. Protein sequence: CASSPTRVTNSPLHF.

The genes are TRBV2 and TRBJ1-1; D may be TRBD1 (5 bases). V lost 4 bases to trimming and J lost 1 base, with 10 bases between them. The CDR3 has 14 residues. The germline CDR1 and CDR2 sequences are SNHLY and FYNNEI. This CDR3 is CASSVFGGNTEAFF. The CDR3 DNA sequence: TGTGCCAGCAGTGTTTTTGGGGGGAACACTGAAGCTTTCTTT.

The gene calls are TRBV29-1 and TRBJ1-6; 7 bases are shared with TRBD1. The V gene end was trimmed by 6 bases and the J gene end by 7 bases; junction bases not matched to a gene: 6. Germline values: CDR1 SQVTM, CDR2 ANQGSEA. The length of the CDR3 is 13 residues. CDR3 residues: CSVMTGMNSPLHF. The CDR3 DNA reads as TGCAGCGTGATGACAGGGATGAATTCACCCCTCCACTTT.

V gene TRBV5-1 combines with J gene TRBJ1-2; 7 bases line up with TRBD1. The CDR3 totals 14 residues. The germline gives CDR1 SGHRS, CDR2 YFSETQ. V lost 0 bases to trimming and J lost 5 bases; unmatched junction nucleotides: 4. The CDR3 DNA is TGCGCCAGCAGCTTGGACAGGGGCGGATATGGCTACACCTTC. The encoded protein is CASSLDRGGYGYTF.

V gene TRBV11-3 combines with J gene TRBJ2-7; 8 bases are shared with TRBD1. The CDR3 has 16 residues. CDR1 SGHNT and CDR2 YENEEA come from the germline V gene. V trimming: 4 bases; J trimming: 6 bases; junction bases outside the gene matches: 14. CDR3 DNA: TGTGCCAGCAGCTCCAGATCAGGACAGGGATCGTCCGAGCAGTACTTC. Protein product: CASSSRSGQGSSEQYF.

By sample share, this clone is medium-sized. The V and J genes are TRBV19 and TRBJ1-1, with 7 bases matching TRBD1. Germline CDR1 LNHDA, CDR2 SQIVND (reference sequence). CDR3 size: 13 residues. V trimming: 10 bases; J trimming: 3 bases; junction bases outside the gene matches: 8. The CDR3 loop reads CATFSRGHTEAFF. Written as DNA, the CDR3 is TGTGCCACTTTTTCGAGGGGGCACACTGAAGCTTTCTTT.

This clone came up once. The chain employs TRBV28 and TRBJ2-7; TRBD1 might be the D (6 bases). Germline V gene sequence: CDR1 MDHEN, CDR2 SYDVKM. The CDR3 sequence is 12 residues long. V dropped 4 bases and J dropped 5 bases, with 9 bases sitting between them. The CDR3 is CASSYRANEQYF. DNA of the CDR3: TGTGCCAGCAGTTACAGGGCTAACGAGCAGTACTTC.

The chain carries TRBV4-2 and TRBJ1-3; D gene unclear. The CDR3 totals 16 residues. CDR1 is LGHNA and CDR2 is YNFKEQ in the germline V gene. Trimming cost V 0 bases and J 0 bases, with 9 bases left between them. CDR3 amino acids: CASSQDLRSSGNTIYF. CDR3 coding DNA: TGTGCCAGCAGCCAAGATCTCAGGTCCTCTGGAAACACCATATATTTT.

The chain recombines TRBV5-1 with TRBJ2-2; D uncertain. Germline assignment: CDR1 SGHRS and CDR2 YFSETQ. V gave up 8 bases and J gave up 0 bases, with 11 bases separating them. The CDR3 is made up of 14 amino acids. The chain's CDR3 is CASTERPNTGELFF. Written as DNA, the CDR3 is TGCGCCAGTACGGAGCGTCCGAACACCGGGGAGCTGTTTTTT.

The V gene is TRBV7-3, the J gene TRBJ2-7; D tentatively reads TRBD1 or TRBD2 (6 bases each). Per germline, CDR1 SGHTA and CDR2 FQGTGA. CDR3 length: 14 amino acids. Trimming took off 2 bases at V and 5 bases at J, with 13 bases between the two ends. The CDR3 region is CASSLGGGHHEQYF. The CDR3 DNA reads TGTGCCAGCAGCTTAGGAGGGGGACATCACGAGCAGTACTTC. The full variable domain, with the rest looked up from reference TRBV7-3 and TRBJ2-7, is GAGVSQTPSNKVTEKGKYVELRCDPISGHTALYWYRQSLGQGPEFLIYFQGTGAADDSGLPNDRFFAVRPEGSVSTLKIQRTERGDSAVYLCASSLGGGHHEQYFGPGTRLTVT.

The chain employs TRBV5-6 and TRBJ2-5; no reliable D call. The CDR3 totals 13 residues. Germline CDR1 SGHDT, CDR2 YYEEEE. Trimming left V 1 base short and J 3 bases short, with 7 bases between. The CDR3 here is CASSLRAKETQYF. In DNA, the CDR3 is TGTGCCAGCAGCTTGCGGGCAAAAGAGACCCAGTACTTC.

The chain uses TRBV21-1 and TRBJ1-4. TRBV21-1 has pseudogene status. The CDR3 runs 15 residues. The CDR3 DNA reads TGTGCCAGCAGCCCTCCGGGGAGCCTCAATGAAAAACTGTTTTTT. It specifies CASSPPGSLNEKLFF.

The CDR3 loop reads CASSSLGQFFDNSPLHF. The CDR3 DNA reads TGTGCCAGCAGCTCACTCGGACAGTTTTTTGATAATTCACCCCTCCACTTT. The chain uses TRBV7-8 and TRBJ1-6, with D possibly being TRBD1 (6 bases). The CDR3 extends over 17 amino acids. Germline CDR1 and CDR2: SGHVS and FQNEAQ. V shed 4 bases and J shed 5 bases, with 18 bases lying between them.

The chain recombines TRBV4-1 with TRBJ2-7, with D uncertain. The CDR3 has 18 amino acids. Germline V gene sequence: CDR1 MGHRA, CDR2 YSYEKL. Trimming cost V 4 bases and J 0 bases, with 22 bases left between them. Here the CDR3 DNA reads TGCGCCAGCAGCCTTGCGACTGGGGATTACTTAACCTCCTACGAGCAGTACTTC. Its protein is CASSLATGDYLTSYEQYF.

This clone was picked up a small number of times. The V gene is TRBV19, the J gene TRBJ1-1; TRBD1 might be the D (6 bases). From germline, CDR1 is LNHDA and CDR2 SQIVND (reference sequence). The CDR3 is 16 amino acids. Trimming took off 3 bases at V and 1 base at J, with 15 bases between the two ends. CDR3 nucleotide sequence: TGTGCCAGTAGTATGTTAAACGGACAGCAGAACACTGAAGCTTTCTTT. It yields the protein CASSMLNGQQNTEAFF.

This chain links TRBV30 with TRBJ1-1, with 11 bases identical to TRBD1. The ends lost 5 bases at V and 5 bases at J; junction bases unmatched: 7. CDR3 length equals 14 residues. Germline V lookup: CDR1 GTSNPN, CDR2 SVGIG (reference sequence). The CDR3 nucleotides read TGTGCCTGGGGAAAGGACAGGGGGCGAACTGAAGCTTTCTTT. The encoded protein is CAWGKDRGRTEAFF.

V gene TRBV2 combines with J gene TRBJ1-5; no clear D. V was clipped by 7 bases and J by 5 bases, with 12 bases between them. This CDR3 is 13 amino acids long. Germline V gives CDR1 SNHLY, CDR2 FYNNEI. The CDR3: CASNIMAYQPQHF. CDR3 coding DNA: TGTGCCAGCAATATAATGGCCTATCAGCCCCAGCATTTT. The full variable domain, its missing parts supplied by reference TRBV2 and TRBJ1-5, is EPEVTQTPSHQVTQMGQEVILRCVPISNHLYFYWYRQILGQKVEFLVSFYNNEISEKSEIFDDQFSVERPDGSNFTLKIRSTKLEDSAMYFCASNIMAYQPQHFGDGTRLSIL.

This chain connects TRBV6-4 to TRBJ1-5; D might be TRBD1 (6 bases). The V end was cut by 10 bases, the J end by 2 bases, with 15 bases between. The germline CDR1 and CDR2 sequences are MRHNA and SNTAGT. The CDR3 has 14 residues. The CDR3 nucleotides read TGTGCCACTCTCGAGGGGGGGGGCAATCAGCCCCAGCATTTT. Translated, it gives CATLEGGGNQPQHF.

Of note for this clone: Other DNA sequences in the same sample also yield this CDR3. CDR3 nucleotide sequence: TGTGCCTGGAGTGTACAGGGTGGCGTGGAAAAACTGTTTTTT. Its translation is CAWSVQGGVEKLFF. The V gene is TRBV30, the J gene TRBJ1-4, with D possibly being TRBD1 (6 bases). The CDR3 is 14 residues long. Germline V gene data show CDR1 as GTSNPN and CDR2 as SVGIG (reference sequence). Trimming took off 0 bases at V and 8 bases at J, with 13 bases between the two ends.

This clone has a handful of counts. This rearrangement joins TRBV9 to TRBJ2-2; TRBD2 aligns across 7 bases. Germline V gene sequence: CDR1 SGDLS, CDR2 YYNGEE. This CDR3 spans 15 amino acids. Losses at the gene ends were 7 bases for V and 0 bases for J; bases not matched to a gene: 6. CDR3 protein: CASDLSGTNTGELFF. The CDR3 DNA sequence: TGTGCCAGCGACCTGAGCGGGACGAACACCGGGGAGCTGTTTTTT. Together with reference TRBV9 and TRBJ2-2, the CDR3 gives the full variable domain: DSGVTQTPKHLITATGQRVTLRCSPRSGDLSVYWYQQSLDQGLQFLIQYYNGEERAKGNILERFSAQQFPDLHSELNLSSLELGDSALYFCASDLSGTNTGELFFGEGSRLTVL.